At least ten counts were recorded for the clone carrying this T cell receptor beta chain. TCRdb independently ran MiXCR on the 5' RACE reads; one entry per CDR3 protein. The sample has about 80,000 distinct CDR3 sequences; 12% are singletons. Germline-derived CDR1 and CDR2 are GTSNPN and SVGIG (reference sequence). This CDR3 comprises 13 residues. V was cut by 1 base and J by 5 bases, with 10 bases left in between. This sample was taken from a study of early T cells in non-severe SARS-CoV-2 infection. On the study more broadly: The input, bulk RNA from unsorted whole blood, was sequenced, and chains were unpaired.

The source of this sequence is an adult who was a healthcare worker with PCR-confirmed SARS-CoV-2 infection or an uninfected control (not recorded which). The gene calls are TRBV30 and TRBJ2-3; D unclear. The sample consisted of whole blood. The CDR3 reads CAWSEASRDTQYF. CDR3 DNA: TGTGCCTGGAGTGAGGCCTCGAGAGATACGCAGTATTTT.